The rows below give T cell receptor beta chains drawn from one sample of a study of blood T cell repertoires in COVID-19. Libraries were prepared by immunoSEQ multiplex PCR; TCRdb keeps only in-frame clonotypes and omits some of them. The table lists about 260,000 clones, 80% to 90% of them singletons. Sequencing was performed on peripheral blood. All receptors derive from a woman between 35 and 50 years old who had recovered from COVID-19. Each CDR3 is given with its conserved first and last residue. The D gene is left open where the match is weak. Some rows mark clone size as missing; the rest say once, few, many or name a class of expanded clone.

>TRBJ1-1|NA|TRBV2|NA
TGTGCCAGCAGTGCACAGGGAGGGATGAACACTGAAGCTTTCTTT
CASSAQGGMNTEAFF
>TRBJ1-2|NA|TRBV5-5|TRBD1
TGTGCCAGCACCCACGCCCAGGGGGCTAACTATGGCTACACCTTC
CASTHAQGANYGYTF
>TRBJ1-1|NA|TRBV5-4|NA
TGTGCCAGCAGCGAGAATTTGAACACTGAAGCTTTCTTT
CASSENLNTEAFF
>TRBJ2-1|NA|TRBV29-1|NA
TGCAGTGCTGACCTGAGGGGGGGGGCCTACAATGAGCAGTTCTTC
CSADLRGGAYNEQFF
>TRBJ2-3|NA|TRBV11-2|NA
TGTGCCAGCAGCTTAGTGGGGAATAGCGTAGATACGCAGTATTTT
CASSLVGNSVDTQYF
>TRBJ2-3|NA|TRBV25-1|NA
TGTGCCAGCAGCCCACTGGTAACCACAGATACGCAGTATTTT
CASSPLVTTDTQYF
>TRBJ1-2|NA|TRBV5-1|NA
TGCGCCAGCAGCCTCGAGCACAGTAGTGGCTACACCTTC
CASSLEHSSGYTF
>TRBJ1-2|NA|TRBV7-2|NA
TGTGCCAGCAGCCCGCGCGCCCCTAACTATGGCTACACCTTC
CASSPRAPNYGYTF
>TRBJ1-2|NA|TRBV10-3|TRBD1
TGTGCCATCAGCCCTAGACAGGGACTGGATACGGCCACCTTC
CAISPRQGLDTATF
>TRBJ2-2|NA|TRBV7-9|TRBD1
TGTGCCAGCAGCTTAGAGGACAGGGACCGACCCGGGGAGCTGTTTTTT
CASSLEDRDRPGELFF
>TRBJ1-3|NA|TRBV12-5|NA
TGTGCTAGTGGTTCGCCGAGGGACTCTGGAAACACCATATATTTT
CASGSPRDSGNTIYF
>TRBJ1-1|NA|TRBV19|TRBD1
TGTGCCAGTAGTAACAGGGGAAGGAACACTGAAGCTTTCTTT
CASSNRGRNTEAFF
>TRBJ1-2|NA|TRBV7-9|NA
TGTGCCAGCAGCTTAGTTGAGGAGAACTATGGCTACACCTTC
CASSLVEENYGYTF
>TRBJ1-4|NA|TRBV13|TRBD1
TGTGCCAGCAGCCTGTACGGGACAGGGGGAGAAAAACTGTTTTTT
CASSLYGTGGEKLFF
>TRBJ2-2|NA|TRBV5-6|TRBD1
TGTGCCAGCAGCTTAGGCAGGGGGAGCGGGGAGCTGTTTTTT
CASSLGRGSGELFF
>TRBJ2-7|NA|TRBV30|NA
TGTGCCTGGAGTCAGGACAACTCCTACGAGCAGTACTTC
CAWSQDNSYEQYF
>TRBJ1-2|NA|TRBV18|NA
TGTGCCAGCTCACCGACAGGAACCCCTAACCTAAACTATGGCTACACCTTC
CASSPTGTPNLNYGYTF
>TRBJ1-6|NA|TRBV30|TRBD1
TGTGCCTCTAACCCGGGACAGGTAGATTCACCCCTCCACTTT
CASNPGQVDSPLHF
>TRBJ2-7|NA|TRBV5-1|NA
TGCGCCAGCAGCTTGGCCCCGACTCCTTCGGGGGAGCAGTACTTC
CASSLAPTPSGEQYF
>TRBJ2-1|NA|TRBV4-3|NA
TGCGCCAGCAGCCCCTACTCGGCGGCCAACAATGAGCAGTTCTTC
CASSPYSAANNEQFF
>TRBJ2-3|NA|TRBV10-1|TRBD2
TGCGCCAGCAGTCCTAGCGGGGGTCCAGATACGCAGTATTTT
CASSPSGGPDTQYF
>TRBJ1-1|NA|TRBV11-2|NA
TGTGCCAGCAGCCCTGCTTTCAGGAACACTGAAGCTTTCTTT
CASSPAFRNTEAFF
>TRBJ1-6|few|TRBV6-4|NA
TGTGCCAGCAGTGACACGGGCTCCTATAATTCACCCCTCCACTTT
CASSDTGSYNSPLHF
>TRBJ2-1|NA|TRBV11-3|TRBD1
TGTGCCAGCAGCACAGGGGAGAATGAGCAGTTCTTC
CASSTGENEQFF
>TRBJ1-4|once|TRBV3-1/TRBV3-2|NA
TGTGCCAGCAGCCTCTGGACAGCAACTAATGAAAAACTGTTTTTT
CASSLWTATNEKLFF
>TRBJ1-5|NA|TRBV6-1|TRBD1
TGTGCCAGCAGTGAGACCCCGGGACAGCTCAATCAGCCCCAGCATTTT
CASSETPGQLNQPQHF
>TRBJ2-7|NA|TRBV2|TRBD2
TGTGCCAGCAGTGAAGCTTGGTTAGCGGGTATCTACGAGCAGTACTTC
CASSEAWLAGIYEQYF
>TRBJ1-1|few|TRBV11-3|NA
TGTGCCAGCAGCGCCGCGAGCACCACTGAAGCTTTCTTT
CASSAASTTEAFF
>TRBJ2-5|NA|TRBV28|NA
TGTGCCAGCAGTCGGGCACTAGCCCCAGAGACCCAGTACTTC
CASSRALAPETQYF
>TRBJ1-2|NA|TRBV28|TRBD1
TGTGCCAGCAGCCTACTGACAGGGAGCTATGGCTACACCTTC
CASSLLTGSYGYTF
>TRBJ2-2|NA|TRBV2|TRBD1
TGTGCCAGCAAGGCTACGCGGGGACAGGGGAACACCGGGGAGCTGTTTTTT
CASKATRGQGNTGELFF
>TRBJ1-2|NA|TRBV19|TRBD1
TGTGCCAGTAGCCCCGGGACAGTTTATGGCTACACCTTC
CASSPGTVYGYTF
>TRBJ2-2|NA|TRBV2|NA
TGTGCCAGCGATAAGGAGGGGCGTGGAACCGGGGAGCTGTTTTTT
CASDKEGRGTGELFF
>TRBJ2-1|NA|TRBV7-2|TRBD1
TGTGCCAGCAGCTTAGACAGGGGGTCCTACAATGAGCAGTTCTTC
CASSLDRGSYNEQFF
>TRBJ1-6|NA|TRBV1|NA
TGCACCAGCAGCCAAGGTCCGGCGGCGCATAATTCACCCCTCCACTTT
CTSSQGPAAHNSPLHF
>TRBJ2-5|NA|TRBV5-1|NA
TGCGCCAGCAGACCAGGGGTTACGGAGACCCAGTACTTC
CASRPGVTETQYF
>TRBJ2-7|NA|TRBV13|NA
TGTGCCAGCAGCCCACTAGACATCTACGAGCAGTACTTC
CASSPLDIYEQYF
>TRBJ1-2|NA|TRBV10-1|NA
TGCGCCAGCAGCGACAGTAACTATGGCTACACCTTC
CASSDSNYGYTF
>TRBJ1-6|NA|TRBV4-1|NA
TGCGCCAGCAGCCAAGAAGGGGTCTTGGCAGCCTCCTATAATTCACCCCTCCACTTT
CASSQEGVLAASYNSPLHF
>TRBJ2-7|NA|TRBV7-9|NA
TGTGCCAGCAGTTATTCAGGGGAAGCCTACGAGCAGTACTTC
CASSYSGEAYEQYF
>TRBJ1-2|NA|TRBV11-2|NA
TGTGCCAGCAGGGGAGACCTCCCAGGATCGAGCTATGGCTACACCTTC
CASRGDLPGSSYGYTF
>TRBJ1-6|NA|TRBV4-3|NA
TGCGCCAGCAGCCAAGATCCCCAGGGTGGGAATTCACCCCTCCACTTT
CASSQDPQGGNSPLHF
>TRBJ2-1|NA|TRBV9|NA
TGTGCCAGCAGCTTAAACGGGTTCAGCTCCTACAATGAGCAGTTCTTC
CASSLNGFSSYNEQFF
>TRBJ2-1|NA|TRBV7-8|TRBD2
TGTGCCAGCAGCCCGAGGGAGGGGAGCTCCTACAATGAGCAGTTCTTC
CASSPREGSSYNEQFF
>TRBJ2-7|NA|TRBV7-2|NA
TGTGCCAGCAGCTTAGCGGCGTCGGGAAGCTACGAGCAGTACTTC
CASSLAASGSYEQYF
>TRBJ2-3|NA|TRBV7-2|TRBD1
TGTGCCAGCAGCGTGAGACAGGGGGAGGGGTCAGATACGCAGTATTTT
CASSVRQGEGSDTQYF
>TRBJ2-1|NA|TRBV2|TRBD2
TGTGCCAGCAGTGAAGGGACTAGCGGGGGAAACTACAATGAGCAGTTCTTC
CASSEGTSGGNYNEQFF
>TRBJ1-1|few|TRBV2|NA
TGTGCCAGCAGTCCGCGGAGCACTGAAGCTTTCTTT
CASSPRSTEAFF
>TRBJ1-2|NA|TRBV9|NA
TGTGCCAGCAGCGTAGCGCAGGGGATGGATGGCTACACCTTC
CASSVAQGMDGYTF
>TRBJ2-5|NA|TRBV5-6|TRBD1
TGTGCCAGCAGCAAGTCAGGGGGATTGCAAGAGACCCAGTACTTC
CASSKSGGLQETQYF
>TRBJ1-1|NA|TRBV3-1/TRBV3-2|NA
TGTGCCAGCAGCCAAGGGGGGGGGCACACTGAAGCTTTCTTT
CASSQGGGHTEAFF
>TRBJ2-1|once|TRBV11-3|TRBD2
TGTGCCAGCAGCCCGGGGGGGCTTATCTACAATGAGCAGTTCTTC
CASSPGGLIYNEQFF